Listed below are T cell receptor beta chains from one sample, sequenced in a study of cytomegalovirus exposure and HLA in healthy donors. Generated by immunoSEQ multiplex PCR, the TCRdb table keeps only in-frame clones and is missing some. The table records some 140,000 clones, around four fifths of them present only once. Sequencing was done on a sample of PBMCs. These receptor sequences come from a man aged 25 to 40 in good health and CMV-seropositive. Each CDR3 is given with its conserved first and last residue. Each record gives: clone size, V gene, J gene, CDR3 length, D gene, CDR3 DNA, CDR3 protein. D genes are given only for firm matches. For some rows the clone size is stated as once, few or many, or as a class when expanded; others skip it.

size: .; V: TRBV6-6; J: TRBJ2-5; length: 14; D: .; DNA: TGTGCCAGCAGCGAACGGGACACACAAGAGACCCAGTACTTC; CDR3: CASSERDTQETQYF
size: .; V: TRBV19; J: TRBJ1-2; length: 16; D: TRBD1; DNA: TGTGCCAGTAGTCTCCGTCCCGACAGGGCGGCGTATGGCTACACCTTC; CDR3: CASSLRPDRAAYGYTF
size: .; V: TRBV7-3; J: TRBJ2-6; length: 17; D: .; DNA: TGTGCCAGCAGTCGAATGGACCAGGGTTCTGGGGCCAACGTCCTGACTTTC; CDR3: CASSRMDQGSGANVLTF
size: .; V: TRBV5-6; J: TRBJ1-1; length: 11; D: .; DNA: TGTGCCAGCAGCGAGGGAGCTGAAGCTTTCTTT; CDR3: CASSEGAEAFF
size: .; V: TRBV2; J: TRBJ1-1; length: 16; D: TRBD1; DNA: TGTGCCAGCTGGGTGCCATGGGACAGGACGAACACTGAAGCTTTCTTT; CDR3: CASWVPWDRTNTEAFF
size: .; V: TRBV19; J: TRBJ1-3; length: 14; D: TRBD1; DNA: TGTGCCAGTAGTAACAGGGGGCGAGGAAACACCATATATTTT; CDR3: CASSNRGRGNTIYF
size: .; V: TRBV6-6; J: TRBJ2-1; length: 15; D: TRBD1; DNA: TGTGCCAGCAGCTCTCAAGACAGGGGTTACAATGAGCAGTTCTTC; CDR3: CASSSQDRGYNEQFF
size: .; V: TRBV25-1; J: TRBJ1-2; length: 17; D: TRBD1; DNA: TGTGCCAGCAGTGTGGGGACAGGGGGGGGTTTGGCCTATGGCTACACCTTC; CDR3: CASSVGTGGGLAYGYTF
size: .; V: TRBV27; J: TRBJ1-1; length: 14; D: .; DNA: TGTGCCAGCAGTTTACGGGGTAGTAGCACTGAAGCTTTCTTT; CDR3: CASSLRGSSTEAFF
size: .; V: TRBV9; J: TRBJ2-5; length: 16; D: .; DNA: TGTGCCAGCAGCGTAGGGGACACCCGACCCCAAGAGACCCAGTACTTC; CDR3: CASSVGDTRPQETQYF
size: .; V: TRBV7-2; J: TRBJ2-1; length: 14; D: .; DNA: TGTGCCAGCAGTTTTTTGAGCTCCTACAATGAGCAGTTCTTC; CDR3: CASSFLSSYNEQFF
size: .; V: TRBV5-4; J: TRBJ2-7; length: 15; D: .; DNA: TGTGCCAGCAGCTTGCGGAGCGGCAACTCCTACGAGCAGTACTTC; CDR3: CASSLRSGNSYEQYF
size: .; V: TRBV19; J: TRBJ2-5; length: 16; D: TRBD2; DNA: TGTGCCAGTAGTGATCGACTAGCGGGGCCAGGGGGGACCCAGTACTTC; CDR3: CASSDRLAGPGGTQYF
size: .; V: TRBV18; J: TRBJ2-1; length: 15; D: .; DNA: TGTGCCAGCTCACCCCGGGTCCTAGATCGTAATGAGCAGTTCTTC; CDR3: CASSPRVLDRNEQFF
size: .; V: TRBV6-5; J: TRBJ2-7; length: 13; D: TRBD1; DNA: TGTGCCAGCAAAACCCAGGGGGCAGGCGAGCAGTACTTC; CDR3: CASKTQGAGEQYF
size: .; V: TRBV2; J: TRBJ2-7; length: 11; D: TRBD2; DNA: TGTGCCAGCAGTGAAGGGGAGGGGCAGTACTTC; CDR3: CASSEGEGQYF
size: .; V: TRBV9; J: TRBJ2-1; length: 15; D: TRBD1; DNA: TGTGCCAGCAGCGTTCGAGACAGGGGAGTGAATGAGCAGTTCTTC; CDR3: CASSVRDRGVNEQFF
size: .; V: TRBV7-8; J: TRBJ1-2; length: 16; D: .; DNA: TGTGCCAGCAGCTTAAGTCGGGGGGGGCCAGGCTATGGCTACACCTTC; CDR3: CASSLSRGGPGYGYTF
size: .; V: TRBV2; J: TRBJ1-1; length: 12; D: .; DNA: TGTGCCAGCATGAGAGATAACACTGAAGCTTTCTTT; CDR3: CASMRDNTEAFF
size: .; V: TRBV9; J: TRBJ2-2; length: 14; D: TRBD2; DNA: TGTGCCAGCGCTCTAGCGGGAAGAACCGGGGAGCTGTTTTTT; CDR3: CASALAGRTGELFF
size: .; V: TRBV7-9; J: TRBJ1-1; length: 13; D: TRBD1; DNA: TGTGCCAGCAGCCTGGACAGGGGTACTGAAGCTTTCTTT; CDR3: CASSLDRGTEAFF
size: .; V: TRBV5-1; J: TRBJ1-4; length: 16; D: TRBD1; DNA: TGCGCCAGCAGCTTGGGACAGGGGCCAACTAATGAAAAACTGTTTTTT; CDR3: CASSLGQGPTNEKLFF
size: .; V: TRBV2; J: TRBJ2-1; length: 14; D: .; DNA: TGTGCCAGCAGCCTAGGGGCCTCCTACAATGAGCAGTTCTTC; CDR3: CASSLGASYNEQFF
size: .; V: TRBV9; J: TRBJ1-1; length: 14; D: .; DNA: TGTGCCAGCAGCGTAGGGGGGGGGTGGACTGAAGCTTTCTTT; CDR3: CASSVGGGWTEAFF
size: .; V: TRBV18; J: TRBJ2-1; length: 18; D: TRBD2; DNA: TGTGCCAGCTCACCACCGGGACTAGCGGGAGGGCCTCATAATGAGCAGTTCTTC; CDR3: CASSPPGLAGGPHNEQFF
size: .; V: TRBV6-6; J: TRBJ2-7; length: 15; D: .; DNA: TGTGCCAGCAGTTACTCGAACGTGAGAAGCTACGAGCAGTACTTC; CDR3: CASSYSNVRSYEQYF
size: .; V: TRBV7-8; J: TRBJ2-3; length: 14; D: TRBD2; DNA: TGTGCCAGCAGCTTACCCGGGGGGACTGATACGCAGTATTTT; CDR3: CASSLPGGTDTQYF
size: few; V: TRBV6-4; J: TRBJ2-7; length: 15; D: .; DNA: TGTGCCAGCAGTGTCACAGGGCCTCACACCTACGAGCAGTACTTC; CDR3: CASSVTGPHTYEQYF
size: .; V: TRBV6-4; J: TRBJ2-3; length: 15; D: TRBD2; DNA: TGTGCCAGCAGTCATACTAGCGGGGGTATAGATACGCAGTATTTT; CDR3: CASSHTSGGIDTQYF